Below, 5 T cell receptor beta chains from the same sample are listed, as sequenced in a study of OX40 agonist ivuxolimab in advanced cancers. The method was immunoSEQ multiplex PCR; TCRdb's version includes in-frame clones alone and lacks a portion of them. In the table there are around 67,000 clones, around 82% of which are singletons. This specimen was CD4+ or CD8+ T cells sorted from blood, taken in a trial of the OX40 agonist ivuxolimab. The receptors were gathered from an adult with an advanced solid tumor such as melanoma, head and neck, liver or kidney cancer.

The DNA of the CDR3 is TGTGCCAGCAGCCCTCATGACAGCTATGGCTACACCTTC. Its translation: CASSPHDSYGYTF. The chain couples TRBV7-2 to TRBJ1-2, with D possibly matching TRBD1 (5 bases). V lost 5 bases to trimming and J lost 4 bases, with 11 bases between them. The CDR3 has 13 residues. Germline CDR1 reads SGHTA; CDR2 reads FQGNSA.

CDR3 DNA: TGTGCCAGCAGCTTAGCGCACGGGGCTCACACTGAAGCTTTCTTT. It yields the protein CASSLAHGAHTEAFF. The J gene is TRBJ1-1, the V gene TRBV7-8; D may be TRBD1 (5 bases). Trimming pared 0 bases from V and 3 bases from J, leaving 11 bases between. This CDR3 region has 15 residues. CDR1 and CDR2 (germline): SGHVS, FQNEAQ.

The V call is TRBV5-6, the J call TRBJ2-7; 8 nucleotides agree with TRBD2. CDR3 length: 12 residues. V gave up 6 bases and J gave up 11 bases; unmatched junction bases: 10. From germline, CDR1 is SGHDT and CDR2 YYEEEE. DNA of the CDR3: TGTGCCAGCACCTTTGAGCGGGAGAGGGAGTACTTC. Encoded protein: CASTFEREREYF.

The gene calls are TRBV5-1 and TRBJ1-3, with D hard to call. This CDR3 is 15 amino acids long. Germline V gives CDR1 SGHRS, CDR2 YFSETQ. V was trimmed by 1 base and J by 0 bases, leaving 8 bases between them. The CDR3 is CASSLNYLSGNTIYF. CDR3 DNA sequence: TGCGCCAGCAGCTTGAACTACCTCTCTGGAAACACCATATATTTT.

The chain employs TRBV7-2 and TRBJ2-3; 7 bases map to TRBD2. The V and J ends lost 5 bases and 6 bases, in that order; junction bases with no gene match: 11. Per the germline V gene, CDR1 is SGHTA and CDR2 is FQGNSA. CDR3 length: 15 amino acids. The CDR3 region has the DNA TGTGCCAGCAGCCTGGGTCTAGCGGTCCACGATACGCAGTATTTT. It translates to CASSLGLAVHDTQYF.